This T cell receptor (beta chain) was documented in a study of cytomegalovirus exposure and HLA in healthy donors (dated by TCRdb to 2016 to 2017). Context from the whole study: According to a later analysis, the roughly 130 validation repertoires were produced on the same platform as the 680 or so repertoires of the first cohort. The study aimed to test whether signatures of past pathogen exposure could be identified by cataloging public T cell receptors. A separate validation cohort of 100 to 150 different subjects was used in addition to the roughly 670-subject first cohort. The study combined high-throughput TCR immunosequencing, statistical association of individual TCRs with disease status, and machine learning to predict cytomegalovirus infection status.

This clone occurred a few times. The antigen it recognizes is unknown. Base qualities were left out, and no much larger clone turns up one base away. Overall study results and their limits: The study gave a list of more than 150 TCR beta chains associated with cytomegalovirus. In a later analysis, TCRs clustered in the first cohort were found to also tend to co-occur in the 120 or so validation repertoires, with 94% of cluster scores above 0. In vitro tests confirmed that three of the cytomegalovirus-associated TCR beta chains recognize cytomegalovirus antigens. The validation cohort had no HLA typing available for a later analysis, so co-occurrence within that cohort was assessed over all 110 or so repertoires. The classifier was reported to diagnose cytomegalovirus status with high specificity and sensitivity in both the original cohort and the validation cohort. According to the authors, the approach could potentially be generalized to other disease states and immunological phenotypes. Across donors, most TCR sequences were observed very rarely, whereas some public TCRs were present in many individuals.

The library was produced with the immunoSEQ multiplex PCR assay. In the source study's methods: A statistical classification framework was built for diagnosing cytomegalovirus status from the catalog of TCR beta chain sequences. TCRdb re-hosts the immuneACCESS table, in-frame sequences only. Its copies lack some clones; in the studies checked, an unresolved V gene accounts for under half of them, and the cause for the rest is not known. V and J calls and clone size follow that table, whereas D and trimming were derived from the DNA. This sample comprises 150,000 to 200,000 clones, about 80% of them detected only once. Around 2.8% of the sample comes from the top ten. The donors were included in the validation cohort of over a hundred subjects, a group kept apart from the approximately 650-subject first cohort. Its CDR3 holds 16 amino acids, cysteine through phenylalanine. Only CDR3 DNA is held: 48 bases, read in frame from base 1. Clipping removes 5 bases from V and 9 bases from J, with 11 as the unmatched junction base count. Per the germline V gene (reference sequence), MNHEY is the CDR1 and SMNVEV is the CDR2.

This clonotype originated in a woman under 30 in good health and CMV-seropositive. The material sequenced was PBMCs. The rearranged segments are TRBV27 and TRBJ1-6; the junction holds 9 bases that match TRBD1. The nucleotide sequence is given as TGTGCCAGCAGTCAATCCGGGACAGGGTTGGGTTCACCCCTCCACTTT. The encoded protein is CASSQSGTGLGSPLHF.